This T cell receptor beta chain was recorded in a study of cytomegalovirus exposure and HLA in healthy donors (dated by TCRdb to the late 2010s). Looking at the study overall: A later analysis indicated that the 95 to 150 validation repertoires were generated on the platform also employed for the approximately 670 repertoires of the first cohort. The study aimed to test whether signatures of past pathogen exposure could be identified by cataloging public T cell receptors. A separate validation cohort of over a hundred different subjects was used in addition to the roughly 720-subject first cohort. To predict cytomegalovirus infection status, the study combined high-throughput TCR immunosequencing, statistical association of individual TCRs with disease status, and machine learning. Here is what the overall study found, with its caveats: The authors suggested that the approach could potentially be extended to other disease states and immunological phenotypes. While some public TCRs were present in many individuals, most TCR sequences turned up only very rarely across donors. A later analysis had no HLA typing for the validation cohort, so co-occurrence there was scored across all 130 or so repertoires. The classifier was reported to diagnose cytomegalovirus status with high specificity and sensitivity in both the original cohort and the validation cohort. In a later analysis, TCRs clustered in the first cohort were found to also tend to co-occur in the 100 to 150 validation repertoires, with about 93% of cluster scores above 0. Three of the identified cytomegalovirus-associated TCR beta chains were confirmed in vitro to be specific for cytomegalovirus antigens. The study gave a list of about 150 TCR beta chains associated with cytomegalovirus.

The germline V gene specifies ENHRY as CDR1 and SYGVKD as CDR2. Spanning cysteine to phenylalanine, the CDR3 consists of 13 amino acids. The only DNA kept is the CDR3, 39 bases in frame from the first base. Between the V and J ends, shortened by 7 bases and 2 bases respectively, the junction contains 11 bases. In regard to this clone: Its antigen is currently not known. The record has no base qualities; no much larger clone is one base away.

Separate from the approximately 700-subject first cohort, the validation cohort of about 110 subjects was the group to which the donors belonged. Libraries came from the immunoSEQ multiplex PCR assay. The source study handled its data this way. A statistical classification framework was developed to diagnose cytomegalovirus status using the catalog of TCR beta chain sequences. Imported from immuneACCESS, the table was reduced by TCRdb to in-frame sequences with V and J called. These copies leave out some clones; in studies compared against another copy, an unresolved V gene accounts for under half, and the cause of the remainder is not known. V and J calls and clone size are those listed in that table; D and trimming were worked out from the DNA. This sample is represented by 110,000 to 150,000 clones; approximately 94% of them were singletons. Less than 2% of the sample lies in the top ten.

The receptor was derived from a man aged 18 to 35 in good health and CMV-seropositive. What was sequenced was PBMCs. Recombination linked TRBV10-3 to TRBJ1-1; the D segment could be TRBD1, given 6 matching bases. The CDR3 loop reads CAITLDRNTEAFF. The DNA reads TGTGCCATCACCTTGGACAGAAACACTGAAGCTTTCTTT.